These 18 T cell receptor beta chains share one sample of origin, sequenced in a study of cytomegalovirus exposure and HLA in healthy donors. This table comes from immunoSEQ multiplex PCR, and its TCRdb copy is limited to in-frame clones, with some not included. The sample records 150,000 to 200,000 clones, more than 65% being singletons. Material: PBMCs. The receptors shown here come from a woman aged 18-35 years in good health and CMV-seropositive.

The genes are TRBV6-5 and TRBJ2-7; D possibly corresponds to TRBD2 (6 bases). Germline CDR1 MNHEY, CDR2 SVGAGI. The length of the CDR3 is 15 residues. Trimming left V 6 bases short and J 7 bases short, with 22 bases between. Here the CDR3 reads CASSLGGPASWEQYF. In DNA, the CDR3 is TGTGCCAGCAGCCTGGGGGGACCCGCTAGTTGGGAGCAGTACTTC.

This chain links TRBV18 with TRBJ2-5; D perhaps matches TRBD2 (6 bases). This CDR3 has 13 residues. Between the trimmed V and J ends, which lost 2 bases and 2 bases, there was a span of 6 bases. Germline-derived CDR1 and CDR2 are KGHSH and LQKENI. CDR3 DNA sequence: TGTGCCAGCTCACCAGGGGGGCAAGAGACCCAGTACTTC. This translates into CASSPGGQETQYF.

The chain is built from TRBV19 and TRBJ1-6; no reliable D call. Trimming left V 11 bases short and J 6 bases short, with 14 bases between. This CDR3 region has 13 residues. Germline V gene lookup returns CDR1 LNHDA and CDR2 SQIVND (reference sequence). CDR3 in DNA: TGTGCCTCGAGCTCCGCGCCTAATTCACCCCTCCACTTT. Translating gives CASSSAPNSPLHF.

The chain combines TRBV9 with TRBJ1-2; possibly TRBD1 for D (6 bases). The CDR3 covers 17 residues. Trimming shortened V by 3 bases and J by 0 bases, and 18 bases separated the two germline ends. The germline V gene encodes CDR1 SGDLS and CDR2 YYNGEE. For the CDR3, the DNA is TGTGCCAGCAGCGAGGCCCCCTTGGACAGAGCTAACTATGGCTACACCTTC. This translates into CASSEAPLDRANYGYTF.

This clone was observed many times. The chain recombines TRBV27 with TRBJ1-2; no definite D call. The germline V and J ends were trimmed by 2 bases and 8 bases, with 12 bases remaining between them. The CDR3 runs to 13 residues. Per the germline V gene, CDR1 is MNHEY and CDR2 is SMNVEV (reference sequence). The CDR3 DNA reads TGTGCCAGCAGTTTAGGCATTAGGGAGGGCTACACCTTC. It specifies CASSLGIREGYTF.

The CDR3, as DNA: TGTGCCAGCAGCGCAACAAGACAGGGGAGCACTGAAGCTTTCTTT. This gives the protein CASSATRQGSTEAFF. The V gene is TRBV16, the J gene TRBJ1-1; 8 nucleotides line up with TRBD1. The V segment lost 5 bases and the J segment 4 bases; nucleotides outside the gene matches: 9. The CDR3 covers 15 residues. The V gene's germline CDR1 is KGHSY and CDR2 FQNENV.

Concerning this clone itself: This specimen includes other DNA sequences encoding the same CDR3. The genes are TRBV6-5 and TRBJ1-1, with 7 nucleotides matching TRBD1. CDR1 is MNHEY, CDR2 SVGAGI, per germline. V lost 6 bases and J lost 3; bases outside the gene matches: 4. There are 13 residues in the CDR3. CDR3 coding DNA: TGTGCCAGCAGGATACAGGGGTACACTGAAGCTTTCTTT. Translating it yields CASRIQGYTEAFF.

This clone was counted only a few times. The genes are TRBV19 and TRBJ1-2; 8 nucleotides agree with TRBD1. Trimming at V came to 3 bases and at J to 7 bases, leaving 7 bases not matched to a gene. This CDR3 comprises 14 residues. Germline values: CDR1 LNHDA, CDR2 SQIVND (reference sequence). CDR3 DNA: TGTGCCAGTAGTATGGGGCAGGGGGCGACTGGCTACACCTTC. Translated: CASSMGQGATGYTF.

The V call is TRBV25-1, the J call TRBJ1-5, with a weak D call TRBD1 (5 bases). CDR1 and CDR2 from the germline V gene are MGHDK and SYGVNS. The CDR3 consists of 17 residues. Deletions cut 7 bases from V and 2 bases from J, with 21 bases between. CDR3 sequence: CASTQRGQGGCNQPQHF. The CDR3 DNA sequence: TGTGCCAGCACCCAACGAGGGCAGGGAGGTTGCAATCAGCCCCAGCATTTT.

The CDR3 protein is CASSFFITDTQYF. The CDR3 bases are TGTGCCAGCAGCTTTTTCATCACAGATACGCAGTATTTT. The gene calls are TRBV7-9 and TRBJ2-3; D is ambiguous. The germline V and J ends were trimmed by 3 bases and 2 bases, with 6 bases remaining between them. Germline loops: CDR1 SEHNR, CDR2 FQNEAQ (reference sequence). The CDR3 spans 13 residues.

The chain recombines TRBV9 with TRBJ2-2; 11 bases line up with TRBD2. The CDR3 has 15 residues. Germline CDR1 reads SGDLS; CDR2 reads YYNGEE. With V trimmed by 0 bases and J by 5 bases, 0 bases remained unmatched. The CDR3 region is CASSVVAGGTGELFF. The CDR3 DNA reads TGTGCCAGCAGCGTAGTAGCGGGGGGGACCGGGGAGCTGTTTTTT.

The rearrangement links TRBV27 to TRBJ2-1, with D possibly TRBD1 on 5 matching bases. The V and J ends lost 9 bases and 9 bases respectively, with 15 bases between them. CDR1 is MNHEY, CDR2 SMNVEV, per germline (reference sequence). The CDR3 is 12 residues long. The CDR3 nucleotides are TGTGCCAGTACAGGAGTCCGCGGTGAGCAGTTCTTC. It codes for CASTGVRGEQFF.

The rearrangement links TRBV14 to TRBJ2-7, with 9 bases lining up with TRBD1. The germline V gene has CDR1 SGHDN and CDR2 FVKESK. The J segment lost 3 bases and the V segment lost 11 bases, leaving 17 bases of the junction unmatched. The length of the CDR3 is 16 residues. This CDR3 is CARGQGAPIPNYEQYF. In nucleotides, the CDR3 is TGTGCCCGGGGACAGGGTGCCCCAATACCGAACTACGAGCAGTACTTC.

This chain connects TRBV2 to TRBJ1-3; 12 bases match TRBD1. V shed 0 bases, J shed 3 bases, and the junction held 6 bases outside the gene matches. Germline V gene sequence: CDR1 SNHLY, CDR2 FYNNEI. The CDR3 consists of 18 residues. The CDR3, as DNA: TGTGCCAGCAGTGAAGCAGGGGGACAGGGGGCGCGTGGAAACACCATATATTTT. Translating it yields CASSEAGGQGARGNTIYF.

The V gene is TRBV14, the J gene TRBJ1-1, with TRBD1 matching 8 bases. This CDR3 region has 15 residues. Germline V gene data show CDR1 as SGHDN and CDR2 as FVKESK. V shed 4 bases, J shed 4 bases, and the junction held 8 bases outside the gene matches. The CDR3 sequence is CASSRNGQGSTEAFF. The CDR3 DNA reads TGTGCCAGCAGCCGTAACGGACAGGGAAGCACTGAAGCTTTCTTT.

The sample holds one count of this clone. The rearrangement uses TRBV4-1 and TRBJ2-1; 9 nucleotides align to TRBD1. V lost 4 bases, J lost 9 bases, and 16 bases stayed unmatched. The CDR3 is 17 amino acids. The germline gives CDR1 MGHRA, CDR2 YSYEKL. The CDR3 DNA is TGCGCCAGCAGCCCGAGCCTCGCGGGACCGGACAGGGGTGAGCAGTTCTTC. The encoded protein is CASSPSLAGPDRGEQFF.

J is TRBJ1-2 and V is TRBV7-9, with 7 nucleotides matching TRBD1. Trimming removed 5 bases from V and 3 bases from J; junction bases left unmatched: 6. This CDR3 has 14 residues. In germline, CDR1 is SEHNR, CDR2 FQNEAQ (reference sequence). The chain's CDR3 is CASSAHTGDYGYTF. CDR3 coding DNA: TGTGCCAGCAGCGCACACACAGGGGACTATGGCTACACCTTC.

This chain links TRBV5-1 with TRBJ2-3, with 8 bases lining up with TRBD1. The ends lost 3 bases at V and 2 bases at J; junction bases unmatched: 5. In germline, CDR1 is SGHRS, CDR2 YFSETQ. The CDR3 covers 15 residues. The CDR3 nucleotides are TGCGCCAGCAGCTCCGACAGGGGCACCACAGATACGCAGTATTTT. Translation gives CASSSDRGTTDTQYF.